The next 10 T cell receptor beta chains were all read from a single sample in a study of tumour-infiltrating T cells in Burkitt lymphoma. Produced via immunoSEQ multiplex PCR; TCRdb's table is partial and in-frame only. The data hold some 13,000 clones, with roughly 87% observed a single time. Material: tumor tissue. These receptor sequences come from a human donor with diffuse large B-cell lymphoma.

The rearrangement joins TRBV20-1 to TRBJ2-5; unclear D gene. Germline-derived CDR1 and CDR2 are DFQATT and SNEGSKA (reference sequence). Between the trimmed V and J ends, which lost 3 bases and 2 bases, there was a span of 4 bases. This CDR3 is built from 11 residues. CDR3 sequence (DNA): TGCAGTGCTAGCAGTCAAGAGACCCAGTACTTC. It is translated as CSASSQETQYF.

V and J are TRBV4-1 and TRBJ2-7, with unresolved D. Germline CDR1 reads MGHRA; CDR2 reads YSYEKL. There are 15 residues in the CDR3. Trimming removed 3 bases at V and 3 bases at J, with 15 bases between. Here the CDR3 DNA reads TGCGCCAGCAGCCATCTTTACGGACCGAACTACGAGCAGTACTTC. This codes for CASSHLYGPNYEQYF.

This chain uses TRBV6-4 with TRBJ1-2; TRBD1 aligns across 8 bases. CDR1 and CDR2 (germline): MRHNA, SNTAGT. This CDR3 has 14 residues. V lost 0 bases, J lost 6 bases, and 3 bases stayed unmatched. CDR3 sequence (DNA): TGTGCCAGCAGTGACTCGTACAGGGGGGATGGCTACACCTTC. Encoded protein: CASSDSYRGDGYTF.

CDR3 nucleotide sequence: TGTGCCAGCAGCCCCGGGTGGGGGAACAATGAGCAGTTCTTC. It encodes CASSPGWGNNEQFF. The V and J genes are TRBV9 and TRBJ2-1, with D perhaps being TRBD1 or TRBD2 (5 bases each). Germline CDR1 is SGDLS and CDR2 is YYNGEE. This CDR3 comprises 14 residues. V lost 4 bases to trimming and J lost 5 bases, with 13 bases between them.

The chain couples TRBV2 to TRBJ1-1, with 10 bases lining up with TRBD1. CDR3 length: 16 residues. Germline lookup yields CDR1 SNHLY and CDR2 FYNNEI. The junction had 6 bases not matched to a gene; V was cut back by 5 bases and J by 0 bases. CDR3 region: CASSTDRGHVNTEAFF. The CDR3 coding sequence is TGTGCCAGCAGTACCGACAGGGGGCACGTGAACACTGAAGCTTTCTTT.

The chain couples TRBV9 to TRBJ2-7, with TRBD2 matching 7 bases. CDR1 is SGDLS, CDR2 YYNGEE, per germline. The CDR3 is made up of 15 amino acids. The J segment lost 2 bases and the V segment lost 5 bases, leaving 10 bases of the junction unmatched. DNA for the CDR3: TGTGCCAGCAGTTCTTACCGGGACTACACCTACGAGCAGTACTTC. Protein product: CASSSYRDYTYEQYF.

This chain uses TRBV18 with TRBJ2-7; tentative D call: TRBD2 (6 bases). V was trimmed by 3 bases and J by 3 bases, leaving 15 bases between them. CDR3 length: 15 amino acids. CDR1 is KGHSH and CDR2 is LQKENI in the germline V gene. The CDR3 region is CASSPFRGGGYEQYF. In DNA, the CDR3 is TGTGCCAGCTCACCCTTTAGGGGAGGAGGCTACGAGCAGTACTTC.

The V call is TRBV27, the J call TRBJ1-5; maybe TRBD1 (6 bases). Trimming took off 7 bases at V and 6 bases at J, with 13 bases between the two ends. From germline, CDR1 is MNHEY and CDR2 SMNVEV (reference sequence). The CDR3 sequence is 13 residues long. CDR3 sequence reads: CASKKGVSQPQHF. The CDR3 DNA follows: TGTGCCAGCAAAAAGGGGGTTAGTCAGCCCCAGCATTTT.

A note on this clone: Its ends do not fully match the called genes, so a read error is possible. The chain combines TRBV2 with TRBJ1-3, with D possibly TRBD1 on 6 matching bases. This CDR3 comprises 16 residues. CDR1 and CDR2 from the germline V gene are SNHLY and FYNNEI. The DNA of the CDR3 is TGTGCCAGCAGTGAAGGCCCGGGGGCGAATGGAAACATCATATATTTT. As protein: CASSEGPGANGNIIYF.

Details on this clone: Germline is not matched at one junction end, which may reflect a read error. Here the CDR3 reads CASSPPLMVKTEAFF. Written as DNA, the CDR3 is TGTGCCAGCTCACCACCGTTGATGGTGAAGACTGAAGCTTTCTTT. This chain connects TRBV18 to TRBJ1-1; D not certain. Germline V gene data show CDR1 as KGHSH and CDR2 as LQKENI. The CDR3 has 15 amino acids.